Presented here are 26 T cell receptor beta chains from one specimen sequenced in a study of control samples from healthy donors and cancer patients (dated by TCRdb to 2019 to 2021). Library method: the immunoSEQ multiplex PCR assay. Entries here come from immuneACCESS through TCRdb and include only in-frame sequences with V and J called. Some clones fail to appear in such tables; in the studies checked, an unresolved V gene covers under half of the shortfall, and the cause of the remainder is unknown. In this sample the table shows roughly 120,000 clones, about 88% of which occur a single time. 2% to 2.5% of the sample belongs to the ten largest clones. The specimen sequenced was blood. These receptors were collected from a woman between 70 and 85 years old in good health.

In this sample, this clone is large. The CDR3 nucleotides read TGTGCCAGCAGTGAAGGGACAGGGAGTGGGGGGCAGCCCCAGCATTTT. Its protein is CASSEGTGSGGQPQHF. J is TRBJ1-5 and V is TRBV6-1; 8 bases are a match to TRBD1. Per the germline V gene, CDR1 is MNHNS and CDR2 is SASEGT. The V and J ends lost 1 base and 7 bases, in that order; junction bases with no gene match: 9. CDR3 length: 16 residues.

The chain combines TRBV10-3 with TRBJ2-3, with 11 bases matching TRBD2. The CDR3 length is 15 residues. CDR1 and CDR2 (germline): ENHRY, SYGVKD. V gave up 10 bases and J gave up 2 bases; unmatched junction bases: 8. For the CDR3, the DNA is TGTGCCAGCCGGACTAGCGGGTCAGACACAGATACGCAGTATTTT. Protein product: CASRTSGSDTDTQYF.

The chain joins TRBV7-2 to TRBJ2-5, with D maybe TRBD2 (5 bases). Germline CDR1 and CDR2: SGHTA and FQGNSA. The CDR3 runs 15 residues. The germline V and J ends were trimmed by 0 bases and 2 bases, with 10 bases remaining between them. CDR3 nucleotide sequence: TGTGCCAGCAGCTTAGCTGTTTCGGGGCAAGAGACCCAGTACTTC. Protein sequence: CASSLAVSGQETQYF.

As for this clone: Other DNA sequences in this sample translate to the same CDR3. The chain has TRBV7-9 and TRBJ1-4, with TRBD1 matching over 7 bases. Germline V gene lookup returns CDR1 SEHNR and CDR2 FQNEAQ (reference sequence). Losses at the gene ends were 5 bases for V and 6 bases for J; bases not matched to a gene: 12. This CDR3 region has 16 residues. Here the CDR3 reads CASSVKAGGWDEKLFF. CDR3 coding DNA: TGTGCCAGCAGCGTAAAAGCAGGGGGTTGGGATGAAAAACTGTTTTTT.

This chain uses TRBV6-2 or TRBV6-3 with TRBJ2-5, with 8 bases aligning to TRBD1. Germline V CDR1 and CDR2: MNHEY, SVGEGT. The CDR3 is made up of 16 amino acids. After removal of 5 bases from V and 5 bases from J, the junction contained 13 bases not matched to a gene. CDR3 sequence: CASSPIYGQGRETQYF. In DNA form, the CDR3 reads TGTGCCAGCAGTCCAATATACGGACAGGGCAGGGAGACCCAGTACTTC.

J is TRBJ1-2 and V is TRBV14; possible D gene TRBD1, 5 bases. The CDR3 loop spans 14 amino acids. V was trimmed by 4 bases and J by 3 bases, leaving 12 bases between them. The V gene's germline CDR1 is SGHDN and CDR2 FVKESK. CDR3 DNA sequence: TGTGCCAGCAGCCCGCAGGGTTCCTACTATGGCTACACCTTC. Residues: CASSPQGSYYGYTF.

The chain is built from TRBV4-3 and TRBJ1-6, with 8 bases lining up with TRBD1. From germline, CDR1 is LGHNA and CDR2 YSLEER. Germline trimming cut 3 bases from V and 5 bases from J; bases unmatched to any gene: 0. The length of the CDR3 is 14 residues. The CDR3 spells CASSQGQDNSPLHF. The CDR3 nucleotides are TGCGCCAGCAGCCAGGGACAGGATAATTCACCCCTCCACTTT.

V and J are TRBV4-3 and TRBJ2-1, with no clear D. The germline V gene has CDR1 LGHNA and CDR2 YSLEER. The CDR3 is made up of 13 amino acids. The V end lost 3 bases, the J end lost 0 bases, and 3 bases lay between the germline ends. This CDR3 is CASSQASYNEQFF. CDR3 nucleotide sequence: TGCGCCAGCAGCCAGGCCTCCTACAATGAGCAGTTCTTC.

The CDR3 here is CASSQDLRGGPDTQYF. The DNA for the CDR3 is TGTGCCAGCAGCCAAGATTTGCGGGGGGGCCCAGATACGCAGTATTTT. This chain uses TRBV4-2 with TRBJ2-3; 9 nucleotides align to TRBD2. Germline CDR1 reads LGHNA; CDR2 reads YNFKEQ. The CDR3 runs 16 residues. V lost 0 bases to trimming and J lost 4 bases; unmatched junction nucleotides: 5.

The chain is built from TRBV28 and TRBJ1-1; TRBD1 might be the D (6 bases). CDR1 and CDR2 (germline): MDHEN, SYDVKM. This CDR3 has 14 residues. Trimming removed 4 bases at V and 4 bases at J, with 13 bases between. The CDR3 region is CASSWAGGATEAFF. The DNA of the CDR3 is TGTGCCAGCAGTTGGGCGGGGGGCGCCACTGAAGCTTTCTTT.

The V gene is TRBV21-1, the J gene TRBJ1-6; TRBD1, the table's D call, lacks a check against the DNA. TRBV21-1 is a pseudogene. The CDR3 has 15 amino acids. CDR3 region: CASTPGQGRNSPLHF. Here the CDR3 DNA reads TGTGCCAGCACTCCGGGACAGGGTCGCAATTCACCCCTCCACTTT.

CDR3: CASSQLSGGVSTDTQYF. The CDR3 DNA reads as TGTGCCAGCAGTCAACTTAGCGGGGGGGTTAGCACAGATACGCAGTATTTT. V is TRBV6-6 and J is TRBJ2-3; 11 bases map to TRBD2. This CDR3 is built from 17 residues. The V segment lost 5 bases and the J segment 0 bases; nucleotides outside the gene matches: 7. Germline CDR1 is MNHNY and CDR2 is SVGAGI (reference sequence).

V gene TRBV6-5 combines with J gene TRBJ2-5; TRBD2 agrees at 7 bases. The CDR3 runs to 15 residues. Germline values: CDR1 MNHEY, CDR2 SVGAGI. J gave up 4 bases and V 7 bases, and 12 bases lay outside the gene matches. CDR3 region: CASTEGRLAAETQYF. The CDR3, as DNA: TGTGCCAGCACCGAAGGGCGTCTAGCGGCAGAGACCCAGTACTTC.

This clone was counted between two and nine times. The chain combines TRBV10-2 with TRBJ2-7, with 8 bases lining up with TRBD1. The J segment lost 3 bases and the V segment lost 7 bases, leaving 11 bases of the junction unmatched. The germline V gene has CDR1 WSHSY and CDR2 SAAADI. The CDR3 has 15 amino acids. The CDR3 is CASTSSQGAGYEQYF. In nucleotides, the CDR3 is TGCGCCAGCACTAGTTCGCAGGGGGCTGGCTACGAGCAGTACTTC.

J is TRBJ2-1 and V is TRBV3-1 (or the pseudogene TRBV3-2); D gene uncertain. The CDR3 spans 13 residues. V lost 7 bases and J 10 bases, leaving 17 bases between the germline ends. The germline V gene has CDR1 LGHDT and CDR2 YNNKEL (reference sequence). The CDR3 is CASNRAPRKEQFF. The DNA of the CDR3 is TGTGCCAGCAATAGGGCCCCTCGAAAGGAGCAGTTCTTC.

A single count supports this clone. At one end the junction does not follow the germline gene, possibly because of a read error. This sequence joins TRBV5-1 and TRBJ1-2; no definite D call. Germline CDR1 SGHRS, CDR2 YFSETQ. CDR3 length: 16 residues. The CDR3 sequence is CAGSLVATRFLYGYTF. CDR3 nucleotide sequence: TGCGCCGGCAGCTTGGTCGCGACAAGGTTCCTCTATGGCTACACCTTC. The full variable domain, in which reference TRBV5-1 and TRBJ1-2 provide the parts outside the CDR3, is KAGVTQTPRYLIKTRGQQVTLSCSPISGHRSVSWYQQTPGQGLQFLFEYFSETQRNKGNFPGRFSGRQFSNSRSEMNVSTLELGDSALYLCAGSLVATRFLYGYTFGSGTRLTVV.

The gene calls are TRBV5-1 and TRBJ2-6; no clear D gene. This CDR3 is built from 13 residues. Germline-derived CDR1 and CDR2 are SGHRS and YFSETQ. The V and J ends lost 6 bases and 0 bases respectively, with 4 bases between them. The CDR3 protein is CASKDSGANVLTF. The CDR3 DNA follows: TGCGCCAGCAAGGACTCTGGGGCCAACGTCCTGACTTTC.

The chain couples TRBV19 to TRBJ1-5; 8 bases agree with TRBD1. CDR1 LNHDA and CDR2 SQIVND come from the germline V gene (reference sequence). The V segment lost 5 bases and the J segment 6 bases; nucleotides outside the gene matches: 15. The CDR3 runs 17 residues. CDR3 bases: TGTGCCAGTAGTCCGACCCCACAGGGGGTCCTAGCTCAGCCCCAGCATTTT. Residues: CASSPTPQGVLAQPQHF.

This clone was seen a few times. The gene calls are TRBV7-2 and TRBJ1-1, with D unclear. The CDR3 runs 16 residues. Germline-derived CDR1 and CDR2 are SGHTA and FQGNSA. Trimming shortened V by 0 bases and J by 4 bases, and 15 bases separated the two germline ends. The CDR3 coding sequence is TGTGCCAGCAGCTTAGCGCCCGGTTCGGCGGGCACTGAAGCTTTCTTT. Translation gives CASSLAPGSAGTEAFF. Together with reference TRBV7-2 and TRBJ1-1, the CDR3 gives the full variable domain: GAGVSQSPSNKVTEKGKDVELRCDPISGHTALYWYRQSLGQGLEFLIYFQGNSAPDKSGLPSDRFSAERTGGSVSTLTIQRTQQEDSAVYLCASSLAPGSAGTEAFFGQGTRLTVV.

The chain couples TRBV3-1 (or the pseudogene TRBV3-2) to TRBJ1-6, with a possible D match to TRBD1 (6 bases). V lost 0 bases and J lost 2, with 11 bases in between. This CDR3 is 17 amino acids long. Germline V CDR1 and CDR2: LGHDT, YNNKEL (reference sequence). The CDR3 coding sequence is TGTGCCAGCAGCCAAGATCTGCCAGGGGCCTATAATTCACCCCTCCACTTT. Protein: CASSQDLPGAYNSPLHF.

V and J are TRBV27 and TRBJ2-7; TRBD2 matches 7 bases. Germline V lookup: CDR1 MNHEY, CDR2 SMNVEV (reference sequence). This CDR3 spans 13 amino acids. J gave up 6 bases and V 6 bases, and 8 bases lay outside the gene matches. This chain's CDR3 is CASRASGGAEQYF. The CDR3 region has the DNA TGTGCCAGCAGAGCGTCGGGAGGTGCCGAGCAGTACTTC.

The chain uses TRBV18 and TRBJ1-5; D unclear. V was cut by 3 bases and J by 0 bases, with 12 bases left in between. The CDR3 is 16 residues long. Looked up from germline, CDR1 is KGHSH and CDR2 is LQKENI. The CDR3 nucleotides read TGTGCCAGCTCACCTTTTGCGGGTGATAGCAATCAGCCCCAGCATTTT. It specifies CASSPFAGDSNQPQHF.

This rearrangement joins TRBV7-2 to TRBJ2-3; 11 bases map to TRBD1. CDR1 is SGHTA and CDR2 is FQGNSA in the germline V gene. The CDR3 runs 15 residues. J was trimmed by 4 bases and V by 6 bases; bases with no gene match: 6. CDR3 coding DNA: TGTGCCAGCAGTTCGGACAGGGGGCAGGCAGATACGCAGTATTTT. It yields the protein CASSSDRGQADTQYF.

The chain combines TRBV29-1 with TRBJ1-2; 7 positions match TRBD1. Losses at the gene ends were 6 bases for V and 0 bases for J; bases not matched to a gene: 4. The CDR3 has 13 residues. Germline V CDR1 and CDR2: SQVTM, ANQGSEA. CDR3 in amino acids: CSVQGGSNYGYTF. In nucleotides, the CDR3 is TGCAGCGTACAAGGGGGCTCTAACTATGGCTACACCTTC.

V gene TRBV7-8 combines with J gene TRBJ1-4; D unresolved. The germline CDR1 and CDR2 sequences are SGHVS and FQNEAQ. CDR3 length equals 13 residues. Between the trimmed V and J ends, which lost 1 base and 7 bases, there was a span of 7 bases. CDR3 coding DNA: TGTGCCAGCAGCTTAGATAACAGTGAAAAACTGTTTTTT. Protein product: CASSLDNSEKLFF.

The chain joins TRBV7-2 to TRBJ2-1, with TRBD2 matching 9 bases. The CDR3 totals 14 residues. Germline values: CDR1 SGHTA, CDR2 FQGNSA. V was clipped by 2 bases and J by 9 bases; unmatched bases: 5. CDR3 loop: CASSLLRGGAEQFF. The CDR3 DNA reads TGTGCCAGCAGCTTATTGCGGGGGGGGGCTGAGCAGTTCTTC.